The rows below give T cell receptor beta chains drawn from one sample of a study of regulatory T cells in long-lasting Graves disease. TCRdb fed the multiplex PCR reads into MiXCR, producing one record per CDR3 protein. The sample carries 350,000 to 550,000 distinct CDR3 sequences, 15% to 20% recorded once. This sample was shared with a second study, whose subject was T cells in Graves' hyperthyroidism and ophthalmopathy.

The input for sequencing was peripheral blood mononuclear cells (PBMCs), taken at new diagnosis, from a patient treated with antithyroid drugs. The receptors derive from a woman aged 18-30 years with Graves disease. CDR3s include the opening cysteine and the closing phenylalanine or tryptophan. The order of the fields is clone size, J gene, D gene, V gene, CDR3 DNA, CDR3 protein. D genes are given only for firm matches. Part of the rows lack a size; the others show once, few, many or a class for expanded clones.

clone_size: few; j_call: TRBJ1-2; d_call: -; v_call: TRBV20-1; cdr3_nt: TGCAGTGCTAGTATGGACAGCTATGGCTACACCTTC; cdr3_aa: CSASMDSYGYTF
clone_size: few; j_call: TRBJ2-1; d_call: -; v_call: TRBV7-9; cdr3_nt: TGTGCCAGCAGCTTAGGAAGGGTCGATGAGCAGTTCTTC; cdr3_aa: CASSLGRVDEQFF
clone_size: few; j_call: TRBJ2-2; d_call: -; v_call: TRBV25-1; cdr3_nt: TGTGCCAGCAGTGAATTCTGGACGGCGAACACCGGGGAGCTGTTTTTT; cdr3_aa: CASSEFWTANTGELFF
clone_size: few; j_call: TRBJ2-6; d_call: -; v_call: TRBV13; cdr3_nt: TGTGCCAGCAGCCTCCGGCAGGGGTTTATGTCTGGGGCCAACGTCCTGACTTTC; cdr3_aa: CASSLRQGFMSGANVLTF
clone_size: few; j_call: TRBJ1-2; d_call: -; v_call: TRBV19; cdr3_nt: TGTGCCAGTAGTAAAACAGGGAGCTATGGCTACACCTTC; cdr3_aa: CASSKTGSYGYTF
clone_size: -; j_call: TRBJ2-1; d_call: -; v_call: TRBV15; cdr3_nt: TGTGCCACCAGCAGGGGTGCTAGTTCTGAGCAGTTCTTC; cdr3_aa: CATSRGASSEQFF
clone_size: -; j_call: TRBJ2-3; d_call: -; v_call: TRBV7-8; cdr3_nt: TGTGCCAGCAGCTCCAGCGATTATAGCACAGATACGCAGTATTTT; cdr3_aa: CASSSSDYSTDTQYF
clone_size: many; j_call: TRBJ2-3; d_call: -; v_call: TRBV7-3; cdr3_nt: TGTGCCAGCAGCTTAACCCCCCAGGGCACAGATACGCAGTATTTT; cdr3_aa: CASSLTPQGTDTQYF
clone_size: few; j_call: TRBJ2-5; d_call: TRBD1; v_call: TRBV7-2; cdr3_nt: TGTGCCAGCAGCGTACAGGGGGCCCAAGAGACCCAGTACTTC; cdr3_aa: CASSVQGAQETQYF
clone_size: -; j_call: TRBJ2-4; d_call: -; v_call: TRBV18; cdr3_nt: TGTGCCAGCTCTTCCTCTCGGAGCAAAAACATTCAGTACTTC; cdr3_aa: CASSSSRSKNIQYF